The next 25 T cell receptor beta chains were all read from a single sample in a study of blood T cell repertoires in COVID-19. Method: immunoSEQ multiplex PCR; TCRdb's copy keeps in-frame clones and lacks some. The sample lists 300,000 to 400,000 clones, 70% to 90% occurring once. Sequenced material: peripheral blood. These receptors were obtained from a woman in her 30s with COVID-19, enrolled during active disease.

Points on this clone: Other nucleotide sequences from this sample produce the same CDR3. The chain uses TRBV7-2 and TRBJ1-2; TRBD1 aligns across 10 bases. In germline, CDR1 is SGHTA, CDR2 FQGNSA. CDR3 size: 15 residues. V lost 0 bases to trimming and J lost 2 bases; unmatched junction nucleotides: 0. CDR3 amino acids: CASSLAGQGNYGYTF. The DNA of the CDR3 is TGTGCCAGCAGCTTAGCGGGACAGGGGAACTATGGCTACACCTTC.

J is TRBJ2-3 and V is TRBV5-4; possible D gene TRBD2, 5 bases. This CDR3 is 17 amino acids long. Looked up from germline, CDR1 is SGHNT and CDR2 is YYREEE (reference sequence). Trimming pared 1 base from V and 6 bases from J, leaving 21 bases between. CDR3 amino acids: CASSLSISAGGRDTQYF. DNA of the CDR3: TGTGCCAGCAGCTTGTCTATTTCGGCAGGAGGTAGGGATACGCAGTATTTT.

The chain carries TRBV4-3 and TRBJ1-5; 10 bases match TRBD1. The length of the CDR3 is 18 residues. The germline gives CDR1 LGHNA, CDR2 YSLEER. V lost 1 base and J lost 5; bases outside the gene matches: 11. The CDR3 protein is CASSQGPLGQGGYQPQHF. Written as DNA, the CDR3 is TGCGCCAGCAGCCAAGGGCCCCTCGGACAGGGGGGTTATCAGCCCCAGCATTTT.

The chain employs TRBV6-6 and TRBJ2-3, with 7 bases aligning to TRBD1. The CDR3 spans 11 residues. Per the germline V gene, CDR1 is MNHNY and CDR2 is SVGAGI (reference sequence). V was clipped by 5 bases and J by 9 bases; unmatched bases: 2. CDR3 nucleotides: TGTGCCAGCAGTAACAGGGGAACGCAGTATTTT. This sequence encodes CASSNRGTQYF.

This clone was seen only once. V is TRBV28 and J is TRBJ2-7, with TRBD2 as a possible D gene (5 bases). Germline values: CDR1 MDHEN, CDR2 SYDVKM. V dropped 6 bases and J dropped 2 bases, with 11 bases sitting between them. The CDR3 is 13 amino acids. The CDR3 nucleotides are TGTGCCAGCAGCCTCGGGATGCCCTACGAGCAGTACTTC. As protein: CASSLGMPYEQYF.

This chain uses TRBV7-5 with TRBJ1-5; the D segment call TRBD1 is taken from the table without a DNA check. TRBV7-5 is a listed pseudogene. The CDR3 runs to 18 residues. CDR3 nucleotides: TGTGCCAGAAGCTTAGTGGGCTCATGTTCCTATAGCAATCAGCCCCAGCATTTT. Translated: CARSLVGSCSYSNQPQHF.

V and J are TRBV2 and TRBJ1-6, with a tentative D call TRBD1 (5 bases). Deletions cut 1 base from V and 7 bases from J, with 11 bases between. This CDR3 spans 15 amino acids. Germline CDR1 is SNHLY and CDR2 is FYNNEI. CDR3 in DNA: TGTGCCAGCAGTGAAGTAGGTCAGGGAAATTCACCCCTCCACTTT. Translating gives CASSEVGQGNSPLHF.

The V gene is TRBV5-1, the J gene TRBJ2-1, with D possibly being TRBD2 (5 bases). Trimming removed 0 bases from V and 10 bases from J, with 17 bases in between. CDR1 is SGHRS and CDR2 is YFSETQ in the germline V gene. The CDR3 runs to 15 residues. CDR3 loop: CASSLASKRGGEQFF. CDR3 DNA sequence: TGCGCCAGCAGCTTGGCCTCGAAACGGGGTGGAGAGCAGTTCTTC.

The chain employs TRBV5-1 and TRBJ2-7; 9 bases match TRBD2. J lost 12 bases, V lost 0 bases, and 7 bases had no gene match. The CDR3 spans 13 residues. The V gene's germline CDR1 is SGHRS and CDR2 YFSETQ. The CDR3 DNA sequence: TGCGCCAGCAGCTTGGAAGCTAGCGGGGTGGTGTACTTC. Translating it yields CASSLEASGVVYF.

This CDR3 is CASSLLPRGGDTQYF. The CDR3 DNA sequence: TGTGCCAGCAGCCTACTACCCCGCGGAGGAGATACGCAGTATTTT. The genes are TRBV3-1 (or the pseudogene TRBV3-2) and TRBJ2-3; possibly TRBD2 for D (5 bases). The CDR3 runs 15 residues. V gave up 4 bases and J gave up 5 bases, with 16 bases separating them. Germline assignment: CDR1 LGHDT and CDR2 YNNKEL (reference sequence).

This chain joins TRBV5-4 and TRBJ1-5; D unresolved. V was clipped by 4 bases and J by 1 base, with 12 bases between them. CDR1 and CDR2 from the germline V gene are SGHNT and YYREEE (reference sequence). The CDR3 is 15 amino acids. The CDR3 is CASSPSPGSNQPQHF. The CDR3 nucleotides read TGTGCCAGCAGCCCATCCCCGGGAAGCAATCAGCCCCAGCATTTT.

This clone was counted a single time. The genes are TRBV4-2 and TRBJ2-3, with D perhaps matching TRBD2 (5 bases). The germline gives CDR1 LGHNA, CDR2 YNFKEQ. V dropped 1 base and J dropped 0 bases, with 11 bases sitting between them. This CDR3 comprises 16 residues. DNA of the CDR3: TGTGCCAGCAGCCAAGTAGGAGGTAGTAGCACAGATACGCAGTATTTT. It is translated as CASSQVGGSSTDTQYF.

The V call is TRBV11-2, the J call TRBJ2-7; 7 nucleotides line up with TRBD2. The CDR3 sequence is 15 residues long. Trimming took 0 bases from V and 2 from J; bases not matched to a gene: 4. Germline V gene lookup returns CDR1 SGHAT and CDR2 FQNNGV. The CDR3 loop is CASSLEPAGTYEQYV. The CDR3 DNA is TGTGCCAGCAGCTTAGAACCAGCGGGGACCTACGAGCAGTACGTC.

The chain joins TRBV10-2 to TRBJ1-2; 7 bases match TRBD1. Germline loops: CDR1 WSHSY, CDR2 SAAADI. The CDR3 spans 12 residues. V shed 4 bases, J shed 4 bases, and the junction held 0 bases outside the gene matches. CDR3 loop: CASSGDSYGYTF. CDR3 nucleotide sequence: TGCGCCAGCAGTGGGGACAGCTATGGCTACACCTTC.

The V gene is TRBV4-3, the J gene TRBJ2-1, with 8 bases matching TRBD1. This CDR3 has 16 residues. V lost 5 bases and J lost 4; bases outside the gene matches: 10. CDR1 and CDR2 from the germline V gene are LGHNA and YSLEER. CDR3 nucleotide sequence: TGCGCCAGCAGCTCTAAACTGGACAGGGAATACAATGAGCAGTTCTTC. This translates into CASSSKLDREYNEQFF.

The V call is TRBV28, the J call TRBJ2-6; D ambiguous. The CDR3 consists of 14 residues. Germline V gene sequence: CDR1 MDHEN, CDR2 SYDVKM. Trimming took off 6 bases at V and 0 bases at J, with 6 bases between the two ends. The CDR3 sequence is CASRPLSGANVLTF. The CDR3 region has the DNA TGTGCCAGCAGACCACTCTCTGGGGCCAACGTCCTGACTTTC.

V is TRBV14 and J is TRBJ2-2; TRBD2 might be the D (5 bases). The V and J ends lost 8 bases and 7 bases respectively, with 23 bases between them. The CDR3 is made up of 16 amino acids. The germline CDR1 and CDR2 sequences are SGHDN and FVKESK. The CDR3 sequence is CASAETVSVGGGELFF. For the CDR3, the DNA is TGTGCCAGCGCGGAGACTGTTTCGGTCGGAGGCGGGGAGCTGTTTTTT.

The rearrangement uses TRBV2 and TRBJ2-2, with D possibly being TRBD2 (6 bases). Trimming left V 6 bases short and J 6 bases short, with 17 bases between. The CDR3 is 15 amino acids. Germline CDR1 reads SNHLY; CDR2 reads FYNNEI. The CDR3 here is CASSRTTATAGELFF. The CDR3 DNA sequence: TGTGCCAGCAGCAGGACTACTGCGACGGCCGGGGAGCTGTTTTTT. Filled out from reference TRBV2 and TRBJ2-2, the complete variable domain reads EPEVTQTPSHQVTQMGQEVILRCVPISNHLYFYWYRQILGQKVEFLVSFYNNEISEKSEIFDDQFSVERPDGSNFTLKIRSTKLEDSAMYFCASSRTTATAGELFFGEGSRLTVL.

The table lists this clone with a count of one. This rearrangement joins TRBV2 to TRBJ2-3, with a possible D match to TRBD2 (6 bases). Trimming removed 0 bases from V and 6 bases from J, with 19 bases in between. The CDR3 is 17 residues long. Germline lookup yields CDR1 SNHLY and CDR2 FYNNEI. Here the CDR3 DNA reads TGTGCCAGCAGTGAAGCGCTTGGGACTTCTACCAGGGATACGCAGTATTTT. Amino acid sequence: CASSEALGTSTRDTQYF.

The table lists this clone with a few counts. The chain joins TRBV4-1 to TRBJ2-1; TRBD2 might be the D (5 bases). CDR3 length: 17 residues. Germline V gene lookup returns CDR1 MGHRA and CDR2 YSYEKL. V gave up 2 bases and J gave up 0 bases, with 14 bases separating them. The CDR3 reads CASSQPTERSSYNEQFF. DNA of the CDR3: TGCGCCAGCAGCCAACCGACCGAGCGGAGCTCCTACAATGAGCAGTTCTTC.

CDR3 in DNA: TGTGCCAGCAGCCTGGACAGTTGGAAGGGCGAGCAGTACTTC. This sequence encodes CASSLDSWKGEQYF. The chain couples TRBV6-2 or TRBV6-3 to TRBJ2-7, with D tentatively TRBD1 (6 bases). This CDR3 has 14 residues. Per the germline V gene, CDR1 is MNHEY and CDR2 is SVGEGT. The V end was cut by 6 bases, the J end by 6 bases, with 18 bases between.

This clone was seen a few times. The gene calls are TRBV29-1 and TRBJ1-2; D is perhaps TRBD1 (5 bases). This CDR3 has 13 amino acids. CDR1 is SQVTM, CDR2 ANQGSEA, per germline. The DNA for the CDR3 is TGCACCATCTCCGGGGGAGGGAACTATGGCTACACCTTC. Translated: CTISGGGNYGYTF.

This clone has just one count. The chain couples TRBV27 to TRBJ1-1; D uncertain. The ends were cut back, 6 bases at V and 0 bases at J, with 8 bases in the middle. The CDR3 has 13 residues. Germline-derived CDR1 and CDR2 are MNHEY and SMNVEV (reference sequence). This chain's CDR3 is CASRNPMNTEAFF. As DNA, the CDR3 is TGTGCCAGCAGGAATCCTATGAACACTGAAGCTTTCTTT.

The chain is built from TRBV5-1 and TRBJ2-1; the D gene is possibly TRBD1 (6 bases). The CDR3 contains 14 residues. V lost 1 base, J lost 7 bases, and 12 bases lay in between. Germline lookup yields CDR1 SGHRS and CDR2 YFSETQ. The CDR3 coding sequence is TGCGCCAGCAGCTTGCGGCAGGGGTGGAATGAGCAGTTCTTC. This codes for CASSLRQGWNEQFF.

The chain couples TRBV2 to TRBJ1-6; 9 bases agree with TRBD1. The CDR3 is 14 amino acids. Germline V lookup: CDR1 SNHLY, CDR2 FYNNEI. With 6 bases clipped from V and 10 bases from J, the junction kept 7 bases outside the gene matches. CDR3 region: CASRTGQGESPLHF. In DNA form, the CDR3 reads TGTGCCAGCAGGACGGGACAGGGAGAGTCACCCCTCCACTTT.